This TCR beta chain stems from a study of T cell repertoires in cytomegalovirus infection. Study overall: Well-studied HLA-B-restricted epitopes and recently identified HLA-C-restricted epitopes of CMV were both used in the study. Indicated by public TCR beta signatures were CMV infection and matching HLA type. General study results and limits: CMV-specific TCR beta clonotypes restricted by HLA-C dominated the ex vivo response. Summed frequency of public TCR beta families distinguished CMV carriers with the relevant HLA.

One entry per CDR3 protein, called by TCRdb with MiXCR from the reads. Of 450,000 to 650,000 distinct CDR3 sequences listed, roughly 43% were seen once; the top ten hold around 48%. On this clonotype itself: Antigen unknown.

This CDR3 region has 16 residues. Between the trimmed V and J ends, which lost 2 bases and 5 bases, there was a span of 18 bases. The germline V gene encodes CDR1 SGHNT and CDR2 YENEEA. The source is a human donor in good health (CMV status not recorded). Some clones in this sample may be carry-over from other donors' samples. The chain employs TRBV11-3 and TRBJ2-5, with D perhaps TRBD2 (6 bases). The source was cultured PBMCs, collected from culture after CMV antigen stimulation. The CDR3 bases are TGTGCCAGCAGCTTATCCGGGAGCCACTCCGGGGAGACCCAGTACTTC. Amino acid sequence: CASSLSGSHSGETQYF. The variable domain in full, with the rest retrieved from reference TRBV11-3 and TRBJ2-5, is EAGVVQSPRYKIIEKKQPVAFWCNPISGHNTLYWYLQNLGQGPELLIRYENEEAVDDSQLPKDRFSAERLKGVDSTLKIQPAELGDSAVYLCASSLSGSHSGETQYFGPGTRLLVL.